Given below is one T cell receptor (beta chain) in context. Its antigen is still unknown. No base qualities exist here, and no much larger clone lies one base off it. TCR beta libraries were generated from genomic DNA with the immunoSEQ kit, following the manufacturer's recommendations. To prepare libraries, a first multiplex PCR with proprietary primers was run, followed by a second PCR that added unique barcodes, and a bead cleanup was done after each round. Each sample batch included a kit-provided positive control reaction and a negative control reaction. The final libraries were assessed on an Agilent 4200 TapeStation D1000 ScreenTape, pooled by volume, and quantified by qPCR. An Illumina NextSeq500 fitted with a MidOutput 150-cycle cartridge performed the sequencing, running 156 Read1 cycles and 15 Index1 cycles with the kit's custom primers. The pooled library was loaded at 0.9 to 1 pM, with a roughly 20% PhiX control spiked in. Processing in the source paper ran as follows. Vendor-processed data were analyzed in R, with a clonotype defined as all T cells sharing the same CDR3 nucleotide sequence. For clone abundance analyses, frequencies were normalized to the 10,000 most abundant clones per sample. Before analysis, public T cell clones were removed, and these numbered fewer than six per sample on average. Tumor-enriched and baseline blood-enriched clonotypes were defined by at least a 32-fold difference in abundance between compartments. A beta-binomial differential abundance model was used to identify clonotypes that expanded or contracted between blood time points. Similarity between tumor and blood repertoires was quantified using the Baroni-Urbani and Buser coefficient, and groups were compared with two-tailed Wilcoxon tests in R. TCRdb stores this immuneACCESS table with in-frame sequences only. Part of the clones is absent; in the studies checked, under half of the shortfall reflects unresolved V genes, and no reason is known for the rest. D and trimming come from the DNA, and the V and J calls and clone size come from that table. The sample includes about 88,000 clones, with 75% to 90% observed a single time. The ten top clones hold about 7.9% of the sample.

The record originates from a study of radiation and T cells in renal cell carcinoma (dated by TCRdb to the early 2020s). Broadly, across the study: Samples came from a clinical trial, in which primary renal cell carcinomas received 15 Gy stereotactic body radiation therapy followed by nephrectomy 4 weeks later. In total, approximately 53 samples underwent TCR beta sequencing: around 25 tumors plus 27 peripheral blood samples. Across all 50 or so samples, 4,016,671 unique CDR3 nucleotide sequences, encoding 2,658,974 unique CDR3 amino acid sequences, were identified.

Reading from cysteine to phenylalanine, the CDR3 counts 14 amino acids. The entry retains the CDR3 DNA only, 42 bases that are in frame from base 1. The CDR1 and CDR2 encoded by the germline V gene are MDHEN and SYDVKM. Trimming takes 3 bases from V and 5 bases from J, and the germline ends sit 11 bases apart. General study outcomes and caveats: Dynamics of the blood repertoire were not tracked past 4 weeks after treatment. Because the trial had a single-armed design, the trial could not examine how radiation dose or scheduling affected the TCR repertoire. In blood, the top tumor clonotypes increased from baseline to 2 weeks after radiation and then shrank by 4 weeks, which suggests a temporary expansion of tumor-resident clones. Because no pretreatment tumor biopsies were available, whether clonotypes were present in the tumor at baseline could not be determined.

Read against the paper, the sample's time point label means: baseline pretreatment blood. The label giving this sample's treatment or condition can be read as: 15 Gy SBRT to primary tumor, nephrectomy 4 weeks later. Serial peripheral blood from radiation-treated patients was sampled at baseline, 2 weeks and 4 weeks after SBRT to track tumor-enriched clonotypes. Every patient had renal cell carcinoma of clear cell pathology. Genomic DNA for TCR sequencing was prepared using the QIAamp DNA Blood Mini Kit (Qiagen). The analyses included only samples that passed all quality control checks. Sequences were derived from blood, sampled from a patient whose treatment included radiotherapy and nephrectomy. The chain is encoded by TRBV28 joined to TRBJ2-4, and the D gene may be TRBD1, 6 bases matching. The sequence came from a man in his fifties or sixties with renal cell carcinoma. CDR3 reads: CASSFWAGENIQYF. Read as DNA, the sequence is TGTGCCAGCAGTTTTTGGGCAGGGGAAAACATTCAGTACTTC.